The sequence of this T cell receptor (beta chain) was determined in a study of blood T cells in healthy people across ages. This clonotype was seen ten or more times. Next came a second PCR, run for about 6 to 12 cycles, which used a sample-barcoded 5' primer along with a J-beta primer mix. In TCRdb, the 5' RACE reads were re-called with MiXCR into one record per CDR3 protein. The sample has about 1.6 million distinct CDR3 sequences; roughly 30% are singletons. CDR1 and CDR2 (germline): MGHRA, YSYEKL. The CDR3 consists of 14 residues. The V end was cut by 0 bases, the J end by 6 bases, with 9 bases between.

The material sequenced was blood. V usage is TRBV4-1 and J usage is TRBJ2-1, with D perhaps TRBD2 (5 bases). The sequence derives from a woman in her 30s in good health. The CDR3 DNA is TGCGCCAGCAGCCAAGAAGGGAGCTCCAATGAGCAGTTCTTC. Translation: CASSQEGSSNEQFF.